This TCR beta chain comes out of a study of T cells in Graves' hyperthyroidism and ophthalmopathy. Many counts were recorded for this clonotype. TCR beta CDR3 regions were amplified from RNA. Researchers ran a first-round RT-PCR on the TCR CDR3 using the HTBI primer set. TCRdb independently ran MiXCR on the multiplex PCR reads; one entry per CDR3 protein. The sample has some 570,000 distinct CDR3 sequences; approximately 15% are singletons. Germline CDR1 SNHLY, CDR2 FYNNEI. The CDR3 has 13 residues. Trimming removed 3 bases at V and 4 bases at J, with 7 bases between. This sequence originates from a woman between 18 and 29 years old with Graves' ophthalmopathy. The chain joins TRBV2 to TRBJ2-1; D gene unclear. Sequencing was done on a sample of blood. The CDR3 here is CASSDADYNEQFF. CDR3 sequence (DNA): TGTGCCAGCAGTGACGCTGATTACAATGAGCAGTTCTTC.